Shown below are 4 T cell receptor beta chains from a single sample sequenced in a study of glioma-infiltrating T cells (dated by TCRdb to about 2016). Data came from an Illumina MiSeq. The iRepertoire nested amplicon-rescue multiplex PCR (arm-PCR) platform was used to amplify TCR alpha and beta CDR3 regions from RNA. TCRdb cleaned the public reads at Q25 with fastp, built clones with MiXCR and kept in-frame beta chains. Entries are consolidated by CDR3 protein sequence, retaining the most common genes and DNA. The sample table contains over 120,000 distinct CDR3 sequences; only one count was recorded for about two fifths of them. The top ten hold around 18% of the sample. Sequenced input: glioma tissue, nonneoplastic brain tissue, or PBMCs (not recorded which). The receptor source for this set is a human donor with low-grade glioma or glioblastoma, undergoing nonglioma brain surgery, or in good health (not recorded which).

The table lists this clonotype with a few counts. The chain uses TRBV6-6 and TRBJ2-7; tentatively, D is TRBD1 (6 bases). CDR3 size: 14 residues. Germline CDR1 MNHNY, CDR2 SVGAGI (reference sequence). Trimming took off 2 bases at V and 7 bases at J, with 15 bases between the two ends. The CDR3 sequence is CASSYEGVSREQYF. DNA for the CDR3: TGTGCCAGCAGTTACGAGGGGGTCTCTCGAGAGCAGTACTTC.

This clonotype was found a few times. The V call is TRBV2, the J call TRBJ1-2, with TRBD1 matching 12 bases. CDR1 is SNHLY, CDR2 FYNNEI, per germline. The length of the CDR3 is 15 residues. J gave up 4 bases and V 7 bases, and 7 bases lay outside the gene matches. DNA of the CDR3: TGTGCCAGCACCCCAGGGACAGGGGGCCTCTATGGCTACACCTTC. Protein: CASTPGTGGLYGYTF.

The rearrangement links TRBV28 to TRBJ1-1; D is unresolved. Trimming took off 6 bases at V and 3 bases at J, with 14 bases between the two ends. The germline V gene has CDR1 MDHEN and CDR2 SYDVKM. The CDR3 is 14 amino acids. CDR3 residues: CASSRRAGHTEAFF. In DNA form, the CDR3 reads TGTGCCAGCAGCAGAAGAGCAGGCCACACTGAAGCTTTCTTT.

This clonotype came up a few times. This chain uses TRBV28 with TRBJ2-7, with 11 bases fitting TRBD1. Germline V gives CDR1 MDHEN, CDR2 SYDVKM. The CDR3 consists of 14 residues. J was trimmed by 3 bases and V by 4 bases; bases with no gene match: 2. The CDR3 sequence: CASSSGTGGYEQYF. The CDR3 DNA follows: TGTGCCAGCAGTTCCGGGACAGGGGGCTACGAGCAGTACTTC.